This TCR beta chain was captured in a study of T cells after yellow fever vaccination (dated by TCRdb to about 2019). About the full investigation: The SMART-Seq v4 Ultra Low Input RNA kit was used to prepare libraries from fractions with low cell numbers. To follow T-cell clones before and after both primary and booster YFV17D yellow fever vaccination, bulk TCR alpha and beta repertoires underwent longitudinal sequencing. Two healthy male donors, one aged 18 to 30 and one aged 30 to 40 years, made up the cohort. Blood was drawn at multiple timepoints before and after primary and secondary immunization, with bulk PBMC replicates and cell subsets isolated.

This clonotype has a count of ten or more. Its antigen is still unknown. Germline is not matched at one junction end, which may reflect a read error. Study-wide conclusions, independent of this receptor: Because the study included only a couple of donors, the extent to which the findings can be generalized is limited. After the booster, most of the clones that had expanded following primary vaccination were detected again (almost 98% of CD4 and around 90% of CD8), which suggests that memory was broadly maintained. FACS-sorted repertoires could contain abundant contaminating clonotypes from the bulk population, so computational filtering was required. The secondary T-cell response was weaker than the primary response but faster, peaking on day 5 instead of day 15. A small share of clonotypes occurred in both CD4 and CD8 compartments, likely arising from convergent recombination.

Reading the label with the study, this specimen's treatment or condition is: live attenuated yellow fever vaccine strain. At each blood-draw timepoint, two biological replicates of bulk PBMCs were obtained. PBMCs were isolated from peripheral blood using a standard Ficoll-Paque protocol. RNA was extracted with TriZol from bulk PBMCs, CD4 and CD8 fractions, and dextramer-positive and dextramer-negative fractions. TCRdb names Illumina NovaSeq 6000 as the instrument used. TCR cDNA was made using 5'RACE template switching, a step that added a universal primer site and unique molecular identifiers. Priming for cDNA synthesis came from both the TCR alpha and TCR beta constant segments. Two PCR steps were used to amplify libraries, with sample barcodes and sequencing adapters being added in the second step. Sequencing of the libraries was done on either Illumina HiSeq 2500 (2x100 bp) or NovaSeq (2x150 bp). From the authors' description of their analysis: MIGEC handled demultiplexing of reads and collapsing into UMI consensus sequences, while MiXCR performed V(D)J alignment. Vaccine-responding clonotypes were identified with edgeR using replicate PBMC samples, with FDR below 0.01 and a log2 fold change above 5 up to day 15 being required. CD4 or CD8 identity was assigned to each bulk clonotype according to whether the clonotype was present at higher abundance in the sequenced CD4 repertoire or the sequenced CD8 repertoire. Using fastp trimming at Q25 and MiXCR clonotype assembly, TCRdb reanalyzed the public sequencing data and kept in-frame beta chains. Rows matching on CDR3 protein sequence are summarized as one entry with the most common DNA and genes. Here the V and J calls rest on TCRdb's processing, not on the authors' analysis. This sample holds hundreds of thousands of distinct CDR3 sequences; approximately 3.9% were observed only once. Roughly a quarter of the sample comes from the top ten.

The CDR3 has 13 amino acids, counting the end cysteine and phenylalanine. Only the CDR3 part of the read is kept: 39 bases, read in frame from the first base. From the germline V gene, CDR1 is SGHVS and CDR2 is FQNEAQ. Sequenced material: PBMCs, taken on the day of the yellow fever booster vaccination. The chain employs TRBV7-8 and TRBJ2-7; the D segment cannot be called with confidence. This clonotype was sampled from a man aged 18 to 29 who received the YFV17D yellow fever vaccine. The CDR3 region reads CASSPYTVVTLSF. DNA sequence: TGTGCCAGCAGCCCATACACCGTCGTAACACTCAGTTTC.